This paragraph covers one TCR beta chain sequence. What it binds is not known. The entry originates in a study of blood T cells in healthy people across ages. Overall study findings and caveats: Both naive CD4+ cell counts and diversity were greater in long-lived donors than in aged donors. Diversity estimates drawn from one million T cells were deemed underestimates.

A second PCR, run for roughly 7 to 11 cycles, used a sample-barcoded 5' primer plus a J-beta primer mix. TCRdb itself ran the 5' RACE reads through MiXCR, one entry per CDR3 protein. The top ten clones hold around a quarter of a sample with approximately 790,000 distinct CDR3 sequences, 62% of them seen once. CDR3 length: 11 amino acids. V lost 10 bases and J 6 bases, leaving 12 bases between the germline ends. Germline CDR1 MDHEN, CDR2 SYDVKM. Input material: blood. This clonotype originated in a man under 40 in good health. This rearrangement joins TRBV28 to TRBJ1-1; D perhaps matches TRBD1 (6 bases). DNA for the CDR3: TGTGCCACCGGGGGCAGGGCTGAAGCTTTCTTT. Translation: CATGGRAEAFF.